Listed below are T cell receptor beta chains from one sample, sequenced in a study of identical twins. TCRdb ran MiXCR on the 5' RACE reads and lists one entry per CDR3 protein. In the table there are around 370,000 distinct CDR3 sequences, approximately 8.7% of which are singletons. Sequencing was carried out using naive T cells sorted from blood. The receptors here all came from a woman aged 45-65 years in good health. Both conserved end residues are part of each CDR3.

cdr3_aa: CASSDGTANEKLFF; j_call: TRBJ1-4; v_call: TRBV2
cdr3_aa: CASSLGTGLFF; j_call: TRBJ2-1; v_call: TRBV11-2
cdr3_aa: CSARGLEALGANVLTF; j_call: TRBJ2-6; v_call: TRBV20-1
cdr3_aa: CSVATGSNTEAFF; j_call: TRBJ1-1; v_call: TRBV29-1
cdr3_aa: CASSTDRGFTDTQYF; j_call: TRBJ2-3; v_call: TRBV7-9
cdr3_aa: CAITRPGANVLTF; j_call: TRBJ2-6; v_call: TRBV10-3
cdr3_aa: CASSLGRTTQYF; j_call: TRBJ2-5; v_call: TRBV5-1
cdr3_aa: CASSPRLARIYEQYF; j_call: TRBJ2-7; v_call: TRBV12-3/TRBV12-4
cdr3_aa: CASSSRPAGVGSGANVLTF; j_call: TRBJ2-6; v_call: TRBV5-1
cdr3_aa: CATHWGRAATDTQYF; j_call: TRBJ2-3; v_call: TRBV12-3/TRBV12-4
cdr3_aa: CARQRPRVLHF; j_call: TRBJ1-6; v_call: TRBV10-2
cdr3_aa: CASGEVLLGTGELFF; j_call: TRBJ2-2; v_call: TRBV9
cdr3_aa: CASSPGDRTYNEQFF; j_call: TRBJ2-1; v_call: TRBV28
cdr3_aa: CASSGDRVAEAFF; j_call: TRBJ1-1; v_call: TRBV9